The rows below give T cell receptor beta chains drawn from one sample of a study of T cells after yellow fever vaccination. TCRdb reprocessed the 5' RACE reads with MiXCR, giving one entry per CDR3 protein. The sample contains 550,000 or so distinct CDR3 sequences, 15% to 20% of which appear only once. The sample in question was PBMCs, obtained 15 days after the yellow fever booster vaccination. The receptors shown here come from a man aged 25 to 40 who received the YFV17D yellow fever vaccine. Both conserved end residues are part of each CDR3. The D gene is left open where the match is weak. A clone size is listed for some rows: how often the clone was seen (once, few, many), or a class if it is expanded.

size: many; J: TRBJ2-3; V: TRBV20-1; D: -; DNA: TGCAGTGCTACCGAAAGGGGGGCTAGTATGGCAGATACGCAGTATTTT; CDR3: CSATERGASMADTQYF
size: -; J: TRBJ1-3; V: TRBV12-3/TRBV12-4; D: -; DNA: TGTGCCAGCAGTTTAGGACAGGCCGAAAACACCATATATTTT; CDR3: CASSLGQAENTIYF
size: -; J: TRBJ2-2; V: TRBV20-1; D: -; DNA: TGCAGTGCTAGAGATGGGGCTAGTACGCACACCGGGGAGCTGTTTTTT; CDR3: CSARDGASTHTGELFF
size: few; J: TRBJ1-4; V: TRBV5-1; D: -; DNA: TGCGCCAGCAGCTTGGTGGGCCGGAAGGAGGAAAAACTGTTTTTT; CDR3: CASSLVGRKEEKLFF
size: few; J: TRBJ2-7; V: TRBV6-1; D: -; DNA: TGTGCCAGCAGTCCCCAGGCTAGCGCAACCTACGAGCAGTACTTC; CDR3: CASSPQASATYEQYF
size: -; J: TRBJ2-5; V: TRBV4-2; D: TRBD2; DNA: TGTGCCAGCAGCCCCCAACTAGCGGGGAACCAAGAGACCCAGTACTTC; CDR3: CASSPQLAGNQETQYF
size: -; J: TRBJ2-7; V: TRBV5-4; D: -; DNA: TGTGCCAGCAGCTTGGCCTCTACAACGGGCGAGCAGTACTTC; CDR3: CASSLASTTGEQYF
size: few; J: TRBJ2-1; V: TRBV2; D: TRBD2; DNA: TGTGCCAGTTCCGCTAGCGGGACCGCCTACAATGAGCAGTTCTTC; CDR3: CASSASGTAYNEQFF
size: -; J: TRBJ1-3; V: TRBV12-3/TRBV12-4; D: -; DNA: TGTGCCAGCAGTCCCGTTGTTGGAAACACCATATATTTT; CDR3: CASSPVVGNTIYF
size: few; J: TRBJ1-2; V: TRBV28; D: -; DNA: TGTGCCAGCAAACAGCGTAACTATGGCTACACCTTC; CDR3: CASKQRNYGYTF
size: -; J: TRBJ1-4; V: TRBV5-1; D: TRBD1; DNA: TGCGCCAGCAGCGCCCGGGACAGAACAACTAATGAAAAACTGTTTTTT; CDR3: CASSARDRTTNEKLFF
size: few; J: TRBJ2-3; V: TRBV12-3/TRBV12-4; D: -; DNA: TGTGCCAGCAGCGGGGGACCCCGAGATACGCAGTATTTT; CDR3: CASSGGPRDTQYF
size: -; J: TRBJ2-7; V: TRBV28; D: -; DNA: TGTGCCAGCAGTAACCAAGGACCCTACGAGCAGTACTTC; CDR3: CASSNQGPYEQYF
size: -; J: TRBJ2-3; V: TRBV19; D: -; DNA: TGTGCCAGTAGTCCCGGGACGGTGAGCACAGATACGCAGTATTTT; CDR3: CASSPGTVSTDTQYF
size: few; J: TRBJ2-5; V: TRBV5-6; D: -; DNA: TGTGCCAGCAGCTTGAGTTGGAGGCTAGCTTATAAAGAGACCCAGTACTTC; CDR3: CASSLSWRLAYKETQYF
size: -; J: TRBJ2-2; V: TRBV6-2/TRBV6-3; D: -; DNA: TGTGCCAGCAGTTGGACCGCGAACACCGGGGAGCTGTTTTTT; CDR3: CASSWTANTGELFF
size: -; J: TRBJ2-3; V: TRBV29-1; D: -; DNA: TGCAGCGTTGAGGGTGCGGAGGGGCCCACAGATACGCAGTATTTT; CDR3: CSVEGAEGPTDTQYF
size: few; J: TRBJ2-5; V: TRBV20-1; D: TRBD1; DNA: TGCAGTGCTGCCCCCGGGACAGGGTGGCAAGAGACCCAGTACTTC; CDR3: CSAAPGTGWQETQYF
size: -; J: TRBJ2-7; V: TRBV6-1; D: TRBD1; DNA: TGTGCCAGCACCGACAGGGGGTCCGACGAGCAGTACTTC; CDR3: CASTDRGSDEQYF
size: few; J: TRBJ1-1; V: TRBV12-3/TRBV12-4; D: -; DNA: TGTGCCAGCAGAGTGGGTCACACTGAAGCTTTCTTT; CDR3: CASRVGHTEAFF
size: -; J: TRBJ2-1; V: TRBV7-6; D: TRBD2; DNA: TGTGCCAGCAGCCCAGCGGGGGGACTAGCGGGAGACAATGAGCAGTTCTTC; CDR3: CASSPAGGLAGDNEQFF
size: few; J: TRBJ2-1; V: TRBV12-3/TRBV12-4; D: TRBD2; DNA: TGTGCCAGCAGTTTCAGGACTAGCGGGAGAATTTACAATGAGCAGTTCTTC; CDR3: CASSFRTSGRIYNEQFF
size: few; J: TRBJ2-1; V: TRBV27; D: -; DNA: TGTGCCAGCAGTCGCCCGGGACTCGTTAATGAGCAGTTCTTC; CDR3: CASSRPGLVNEQFF
size: -; J: TRBJ2-1; V: TRBV7-2; D: -; DNA: TGTGCCAGCAGCTACGCCACAGCCCGGTCATACAATGAGCAGTTCTTC; CDR3: CASSYATARSYNEQFF
size: -; J: TRBJ2-1; V: TRBV20-1; D: TRBD2; DNA: TGCAGTGCTAGACAAAAAACTAGCGGAAGCTCCTACAATGAGCAGTTCTTC; CDR3: CSARQKTSGSSYNEQFF
size: few; J: TRBJ2-1; V: TRBV12-3/TRBV12-4; D: TRBD2; DNA: TGTGCCAGCACCACGGGGGGGCGGGTCTCCTACAATGAGCAGTTCTTC; CDR3: CASTTGGRVSYNEQFF
size: few; J: TRBJ2-1; V: TRBV7-3; D: -; DNA: TGTGCCAGCAGCTTGAGGCTTCGCGATGAGCAGTTCTTC; CDR3: CASSLRLRDEQFF
size: few; J: TRBJ2-4; V: TRBV12-3/TRBV12-4; D: -; DNA: TGTGCCAGCAGTTTAGCGAGGGGACGCGGCATTCAGTACTTC; CDR3: CASSLARGRGIQYF
size: few; J: TRBJ2-3; V: TRBV20-1; D: TRBD2; DNA: TGCAGTGCTGGGGTAGCGGGAACAGATACGCAGTATTTT; CDR3: CSAGVAGTDTQYF
size: -; J: TRBJ1-2; V: TRBV20-1; D: -; DNA: TGCAGTGCTAGAGTGGACACCCCCTATGACTATGGTGGCTACACCTTC; CDR3: CSARVDTPYDYGGYTF
size: few; J: TRBJ2-3; V: TRBV24-1; D: -; DNA: TGTGCCACCAGTGATTTGCGGCAGCTAACAGATACGCAGTATTTT; CDR3: CATSDLRQLTDTQYF
size: -; J: TRBJ2-1; V: TRBV20-1; D: TRBD2; DNA: TGCAGTGCTTCCCGGGAGGGCCCAGCGAATGAGCAGTTCTTC; CDR3: CSASREGPANEQFF
size: -; J: TRBJ2-4; V: TRBV27; D: -; DNA: TGTGCCAGCAGTTTTGGACCCGATGGGGGCCGGAACATTCAGTACTTC; CDR3: CASSFGPDGGRNIQYF
size: few; J: TRBJ1-2; V: TRBV12-3/TRBV12-4; D: -; DNA: TGTGCCAGCAGTTTGGCGGGGGCCGAAATATATGGCTACACCTTC; CDR3: CASSLAGAEIYGYTF
size: -; J: TRBJ1-1; V: TRBV11-3; D: -; DNA: TGTGCCAGCAGCTTAGGGCCAAGTAACACTGAAGCTTTCTTT; CDR3: CASSLGPSNTEAFF
size: -; J: TRBJ2-7; V: TRBV5-5; D: TRBD1; DNA: TGTGCCAGCAGACGGACAGGGGGCAACTCCTACGAGCAGTACTTC; CDR3: CASRRTGGNSYEQYF
size: few; J: TRBJ1-4; V: TRBV12-3/TRBV12-4; D: -; DNA: TGTGCCAGCAGTTTAGGGTCCAAAAATGAAAAACTGTTTTTT; CDR3: CASSLGSKNEKLFF
size: few; J: TRBJ1-1; V: TRBV6-1; D: -; DNA: TGTGCCAGCAGTGAACCGGCAGTCATGAACACTGAAGCTTTCTTT; CDR3: CASSEPAVMNTEAFF
size: few; J: TRBJ2-2; V: TRBV5-4; D: -; DNA: TGTGCCAGCAACAGGGAATCCGGGGAGCTGTTTTTT; CDR3: CASNRESGELFF
size: few; J: TRBJ2-6; V: TRBV5-1; D: -; DNA: TGCGCCAGCAGCTTGGCCTTAGACGGCCTGAGTGGGGCCAACGTCCTGACTTTC; CDR3: CASSLALDGLSGANVLTF
size: once; J: TRBJ2-7; V: TRBV20-1; D: -; DNA: TGCAGTGCTAGGGGACCTGCGGCGGGCGAGCAGTACTTC; CDR3: CSARGPAAGEQYF
size: -; J: TRBJ2-5; V: TRBV5-1; D: TRBD2; DNA: TGCGCCAGTGGGACTAGCGGGCAGCAAGAGACCCAGTACTTC; CDR3: CASGTSGQQETQYF
size: few; J: TRBJ1-3; V: TRBV21-1; D: -; DNA: TGTGCCAGCAGCGGCCTCAAGATCGACTCTGGAAACACCATATATTTT; CDR3: CASSGLKIDSGNTIYF
size: -; J: TRBJ2-7; V: TRBV28; D: -; DNA: TGTGCCAGCAGTTTTCAGAACTACGAGCAGTACTTC; CDR3: CASSFQNYEQYF
size: few; J: TRBJ2-7; V: TRBV29-1; D: TRBD2; DNA: TGCAGCGCGGGACTAGCGGGAGAGACTGGGGACCACGAGCAGTACTTC; CDR3: CSAGLAGETGDHEQYF
size: -; J: TRBJ2-5; V: TRBV20-1; D: TRBD2; DNA: TGCAGTGCCAATAGCGGGGTAGAGACCCAGTACTTC; CDR3: CSANSGVETQYF
size: once; J: TRBJ2-3; V: TRBV5-1; D: TRBD2; DNA: TGCGCCAGCAGCCTGGGGGGAGCGGGACCCGAGGAGACGCAGTATTTT; CDR3: CASSLGGAGPEETQYF
size: few; J: TRBJ2-1; V: TRBV7-9; D: -; DNA: TGTGCCAGCAGCTTAGGCCGGACAAGCTACAATGAGCAGTTCTTC; CDR3: CASSLGRTSYNEQFF
size: -; J: TRBJ2-7; V: TRBV12-3/TRBV12-4; D: -; DNA: TGTGCCAGCAGAGGGCTACCGGGCTCCTACGAGCAGTACTTC; CDR3: CASRGLPGSYEQYF
size: few; J: TRBJ2-7; V: TRBV7-2; D: -; DNA: TGTGCCAGCAGCTTAGTTTCAGGGCCCTACGAGCAGTACTTC; CDR3: CASSLVSGPYEQYF
size: few; J: TRBJ2-7; V: TRBV5-1; D: -; DNA: TGCGCCAGCAGCTTGGGAGGGGGGCGATCCTACGAGCAGTACTTC; CDR3: CASSLGGGRSYEQYF
size: -; J: TRBJ1-2; V: TRBV7-2; D: -; DNA: TGTGCCAGCAGCCCCGGACCCTCTAACTATGGCTACACCTTC; CDR3: CASSPGPSNYGYTF
size: -; J: TRBJ2-7; V: TRBV27; D: -; DNA: TGTGCCAGCAGCGAGAGCGGGTCTACCTACGAGCAGTACTTC; CDR3: CASSESGSTYEQYF
size: few; J: TRBJ2-5; V: TRBV20-1; D: -; DNA: TGCAGTGCTTCGACTCCAGGGGTGGCTGAGACCCAGTACTTC; CDR3: CSASTPGVAETQYF